The clone carrying this T cell receptor (beta chain) was counted at least ten times. Germline values: CDR1 LNHDA, CDR2 SQIVND (reference sequence). V gave up 5 bases and J gave up 3 bases, with 14 bases separating them. CDR3 length equals 14 residues. About 10 ml fresh peripheral blood yielded the PBMCs. This record comes from a study of T cells in Graves' hyperthyroidism and ophthalmopathy. Across the study: Peripheral blood was drawn at first diagnosis, prior to all treatment.

Researchers took RNA transcripts and amplified the TCR beta CDR3 regions from them. When the TCR CDR3 underwent first-round RT-PCR, the HTBI primer set was used. Via MiXCR, TCRdb re-called the multiplex PCR reads, giving one row per CDR3 protein. Of roughly 240,000 distinct CDR3 sequences in the sample, approximately 25% are singletons; the top ten hold approximately 32%. The TCR comes from a woman in her forties with Graves' ophthalmopathy. J is TRBJ2-7 and V is TRBV19, with D uncertain. Material: blood. CDR3 sequence: CASSSSMGVYEQYF. The CDR3 coding sequence is TGTGCCAGTAGTTCGTCAATGGGCGTCTACGAGCAGTACTTC.